This note documents a single TCR beta chain sequence. Its antigen is not known. RNA transcripts served as the template for amplifying TCR beta CDR3 regions. RT-PCR in the first round (using the HTBI primer set) targeted the TCR CDR3. TCRdb ran MiXCR on the multiplex PCR reads and lists one entry per CDR3 protein. This sample has around 620,000 distinct CDR3 sequences, with under 60% found just once. The CDR3 is 16 residues long. V shed 1 base, J shed 0 bases, and the junction held 4 bases outside the gene matches. Germline V CDR1 and CDR2: WSHSY, SAAADI. The sample originates from a study of T cells in Graves' hyperthyroidism and ophthalmopathy. Findings of the study overall: Ophthalmopathy and stable hyperthyroidism were separated by a 13 V-J model. Expanded thyroid clonotypes (above 0.001) were mostly also found in blood.

Uncontrolled infection, other autoimmune disease, pregnancy or lactation barred patients from enrollment. Sequencing used peripheral blood or thyroid tissue (not recorded which). The chain uses TRBV10-2 and TRBJ2-7; 9 positions agree with TRBD1. This sequence was found in an adult woman with Graves' disease, either hyperthyroidism or ophthalmopathy (not recorded which). The DNA of the CDR3 is TGCGCCAGCAGTGAGTTAGGACAGGGGAGCTCCTACGAGCAGTACTTC. As protein: CASSELGQGSSYEQYF.